This passage covers 10 T cell receptor beta chains from one sample sequenced in a study of blood T cell repertoires in COVID-19. Profiled with immunoSEQ multiplex PCR; TCRdb holds only in-frame clones, not every one. The sample carries approximately 97,000 clones, roughly 80% recorded once. Source material: peripheral blood. These receptors all stem from a man aged 55 to 70 with acute or convalescent COVID-19.

The rearrangement links TRBV11-2 to TRBJ1-6; 9 bases agree with TRBD1. Per germline, CDR1 SGHAT and CDR2 FQNNGV. V shed 5 bases and J 0 bases; nucleotides not matched to a gene: 11. This CDR3 is built from 19 residues. CDR3 sequence reads: CASSPAYPGQGSYNSPLHF. CDR3 sequence (DNA): TGTGCCAGCAGCCCGGCCTATCCGGGACAGGGCTCCTATAATTCACCCCTCCACTTT.

This sequence joins TRBV19 and TRBJ2-1; 8 bases match TRBD1. The CDR3 runs 15 residues. Trimming at V came to 4 bases and at J to 4 bases, leaving 6 bases not matched to a gene. Germline CDR1 is LNHDA and CDR2 is SQIVND (reference sequence). The chain's CDR3 is CASSTGGGSYNEQFF. The CDR3 nucleotides are TGTGCCAGTAGTACAGGGGGCGGGTCATACAATGAGCAGTTCTTC.

The chain couples TRBV18 to TRBJ2-5, with TRBD1 matching 8 bases. J lost 1 base, V lost 8 bases, and 15 bases had no gene match. The CDR3 length is 17 residues. The germline CDR1 and CDR2 sequences are KGHSH and LQKENI. CDR3 protein: CASARERQGTGQETQYF. The CDR3 DNA is TGTGCCAGCGCCCGAGAACGACAGGGGACCGGCCAAGAGACCCAGTACTTC.

V is TRBV20-1 and J is TRBJ2-7, with 11 nucleotides matching TRBD2. Germline loops: CDR1 DFQATT, CDR2 SNEGSKA (reference sequence). The CDR3 covers 14 residues. Unmatched junction bases numbered 4, after V lost 3 bases and J lost 3 bases. The DNA of the CDR3 is TGCAGTGCTAGTGCACTAGCGGGGGTCTACGAGCAGTACTTC. Its translation is CSASALAGVYEQYF.

The chain uses TRBV4-1 and TRBJ1-2, with D possibly being TRBD1 (5 bases). The CDR3 sequence is 15 residues long. V lost 0 bases, J lost 8 bases, and 16 bases lay in between. Germline CDR1 is MGHRA and CDR2 is YSYEKL. The CDR3 loop reads CASSQDNWPGSGYTF. The DNA for the CDR3 is TGCGCCAGCAGCCAAGATAATTGGCCAGGGTCGGGCTACACCTTC.

The CDR3 spells CASSQDGASGAHYEQYF. Here the CDR3 DNA reads TGCGCCAGCAGCCAAGATGGGGCTAGCGGGGCCCACTACGAGCAGTACTTC. This chain connects TRBV4-1 to TRBJ2-7; 9 bases are a match to TRBD2. The trim removed 0 bases at V and 3 bases at J, leaving 9 bases unmatched. Germline V gene sequence: CDR1 MGHRA, CDR2 YSYEKL. CDR3 length: 17 residues.

This clone was seen a single time. V usage is TRBV5-4 and J usage is TRBJ1-2, with unresolved D. V shed 2 bases and J shed 4 bases, with 15 bases lying between them. Germline-derived CDR1 and CDR2 are SGHNT and YYREEE (reference sequence). CDR3 length: 15 residues. CDR3 amino acids: CASSLPQVLSYGYTF. The CDR3 DNA reads as TGTGCCAGCAGCTTACCCCAGGTTCTCAGCTATGGCTACACCTTC. Full variable domain (outside the CDR3, taken from reference TRBV5-4 and TRBJ1-2): ETGVTQSPTHLIKTRGQQVTLRCSSQSGHNTVSWYQQALGQGPQFIFQYYREEENGRGNFPPRFSGLQFPNYSSELNVNALELDDSALYLCASSLPQVLSYGYTFGSGTRLTVV.

The chain uses TRBV18 and TRBJ1-2; no clear D. V dropped 2 bases and J dropped 4 bases, with 11 bases sitting between them. The CDR3 has 14 residues. CDR1 and CDR2 from the germline V gene are KGHSH and LQKENI. CDR3 in DNA: TGTGCCAGCTCACCAGGCGGCAGAAGCTATGGCTACACCTTC. This sequence encodes CASSPGGRSYGYTF.

The count of this clone is one. The genes are TRBV27 and TRBJ1-5; perhaps TRBD1 as D (5 bases). This CDR3 has 16 residues. Germline V gene lookup returns CDR1 MNHEY and CDR2 SMNVEV (reference sequence). The germline V and J ends were trimmed by 2 bases and 4 bases, with 15 bases remaining between them. CDR3 sequence: CASSLIGGKNNQPQHF. CDR3 sequence (DNA): TGTGCCAGCAGTTTAATTGGGGGGAAAAATAATCAGCCCCAGCATTTT.

The chain has TRBV6-2 or TRBV6-3 and TRBJ2-7; the match to TRBD2 covers 13 bases. CDR3 length: 14 amino acids. V lost 6 bases and J lost 9; bases outside the gene matches: 8. Looked up from germline, CDR1 is MNHEY and CDR2 is SVGEGT. The chain's CDR3 is CASSKGLAGVWQYF. In DNA, the CDR3 is TGTGCCAGCAGCAAAGGACTAGCGGGAGTATGGCAGTACTTC.